The clone carrying this T cell receptor beta chain has only one observation. Participant ages covered about 18 to 89 years across around 22 US areas. The data derive from a study of blood T cell repertoires in COVID-19. Study overall: Collection of acute and convalescent COVID-19 samples took place in the United States, Italy and Spain. From T cells, B-cell-depleted T cells, or PBMCs came the material, which was cDNA or gDNA.

Study processing details: Amplification with reference gene primers provided the estimates of nucleated cell counts. Here immunoSEQ multiplex PCR was the method, and the copy in TCRdb shows in-frame clones only, minus some. V and J calls and clone size come straight from that table; D and trimming were deduced from the DNA. This table holds some 200,000 clones, around 85% found once. The V gene end was trimmed by 4 bases and the J gene end by 9 bases; junction bases not matched to a gene: 9. CDR3 length equals 14 residues. Germline lookup yields CDR1 SGHRS and CDR2 YFSETQ. The sequenced material came from PBMCs or T cells enriched from blood (not recorded which). The TCR originated in a woman in her thirties or forties with acute COVID-19. The rearrangement joins TRBV5-1 to TRBJ2-1; the match to TRBD1 covers 8 bases. The CDR3 is CASSIGQGGAEQFF. The CDR3 DNA sequence: TGCGCCAGCAGCATTGGACAGGGCGGAGCTGAGCAGTTCTTC.